This T cell receptor beta chain is from a study of blood T cell repertoires in COVID-19. About the research overall: The analysed material was cDNA or gDNA that came from T cells, B-cell-depleted T cells, or PBMCs.

This clone was recorded once. The CDR3 is made up of 15 amino acids. V gave up 1 base and J gave up 4 bases; unmatched junction bases: 7. Germline V lookup: CDR1 MNHEY, CDR2 SMNVEV (reference sequence). Sequenced by immunoSEQ multiplex PCR; TCRdb stores in-frame clones only, minus some. The repertoire includes under 65,000 clones, roughly four fifths of them detected once, and 30% to 40% sits in the top ten. The specimen sequenced was peripheral blood. The TCR was taken from a man in his 60s with COVID-19, enrolled during active disease. The J gene is TRBJ2-7, the V gene TRBV27; 7 nucleotides align to TRBD2. CDR3 protein: CASSLYPGGSYEQYF. In nucleotides, the CDR3 is TGTGCCAGCAGTTTATATCCGGGAGGATCTTACGAGCAGTACTTC.